The clone carrying this TCR beta chain was seen a single time. The V gene's germline CDR1 is KGHDR and CDR2 SFDVKD. V was clipped by 3 bases and J by 7 bases; unmatched bases: 8. This CDR3 has 15 amino acids. This sample stems from a study of blood T cell repertoires in COVID-19. Background on the study: Material from acute and convalescent COVID-19 was sourced from the United States, Italy and Spain. The cDNA or gDNA used as material had been derived from T cells, B-cell-depleted T cells, or PBMCs.

In the original workflow: Counts of nucleated cells, estimated from reference gene primer amplification, were obtained. Assay used: immunoSEQ multiplex PCR; TCRdb lists only in-frame clones, some missing. V and J calls plus clone size are reproduced from that table; the DNA served to infer D and trimming. The sample lists fewer than 450,000 clones, around 86% occurring once. The sample consisted of peripheral blood. The sequence was collected from a woman between 45 and 60 years old with COVID-19, enrolled during active disease. The chain couples TRBV24-1 to TRBJ1-2; TRBD1 matches at 9 bases. CDR3 amino acids: CATSDEDRGKVGYTF. In DNA, the CDR3 is TGTGCCACCAGTGATGAAGACAGGGGGAAGGTTGGCTACACCTTC.